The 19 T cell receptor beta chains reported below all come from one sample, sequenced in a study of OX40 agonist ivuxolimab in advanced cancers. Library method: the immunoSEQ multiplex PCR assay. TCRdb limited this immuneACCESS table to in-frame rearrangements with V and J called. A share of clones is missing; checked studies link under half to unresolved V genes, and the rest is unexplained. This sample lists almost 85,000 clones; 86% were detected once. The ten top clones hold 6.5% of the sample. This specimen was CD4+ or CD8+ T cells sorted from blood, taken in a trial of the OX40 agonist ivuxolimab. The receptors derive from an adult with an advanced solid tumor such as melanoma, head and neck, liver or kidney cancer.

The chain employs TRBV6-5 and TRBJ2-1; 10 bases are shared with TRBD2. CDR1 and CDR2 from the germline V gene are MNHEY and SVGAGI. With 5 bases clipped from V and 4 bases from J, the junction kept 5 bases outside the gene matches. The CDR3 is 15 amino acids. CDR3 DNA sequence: TGTGCCAGCAGTAAGGGACTAGCGTGGTACAATGAGCAGTTCTTC. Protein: CASSKGLAWYNEQFF.

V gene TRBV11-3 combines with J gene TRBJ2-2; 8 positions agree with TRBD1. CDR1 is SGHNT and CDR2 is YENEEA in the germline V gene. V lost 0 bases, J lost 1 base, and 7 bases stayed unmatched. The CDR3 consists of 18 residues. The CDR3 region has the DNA TGTGCCAGCAGCTTAGATAGCGTCGGGACAGGGAACACCGGGGAGCTGTTTTTT. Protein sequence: CASSLDSVGTGNTGELFF.

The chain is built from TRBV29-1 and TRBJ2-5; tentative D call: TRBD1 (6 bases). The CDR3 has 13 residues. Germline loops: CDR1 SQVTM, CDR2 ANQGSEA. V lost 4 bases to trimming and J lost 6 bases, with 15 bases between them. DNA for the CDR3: TGCAGCGTTGGAGAAACAGGGCGGCAGACCCAGTACTTC. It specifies CSVGETGRQTQYF. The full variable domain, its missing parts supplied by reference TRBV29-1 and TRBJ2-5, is SAVISQKPSRDICQRGTSLTIQCQVDSQVTMMFWYRQQPGQSLTLIATANQGSEATYESGFVIDKFPISRPNLTFSTLTVSNMSPEDSSIYLCSVGETGRQTQYFGPGTRLLVL.

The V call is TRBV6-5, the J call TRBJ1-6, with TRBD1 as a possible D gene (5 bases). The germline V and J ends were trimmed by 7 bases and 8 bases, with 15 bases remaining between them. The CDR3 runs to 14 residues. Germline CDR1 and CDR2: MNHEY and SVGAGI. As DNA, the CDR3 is TGTGCCAGCACCGGGGGGGGATTATATTCACCCCTCCACTTT. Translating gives CASTGGGLYSPLHF.

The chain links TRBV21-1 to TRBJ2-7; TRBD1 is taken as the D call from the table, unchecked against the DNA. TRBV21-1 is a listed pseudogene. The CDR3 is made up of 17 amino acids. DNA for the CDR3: TGTGCCAGCAGCAAAGTTTGGGACAGGGGCCGCATAGGGGAGCAGTACTTC. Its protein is CASSKVWDRGRIGEQYF.

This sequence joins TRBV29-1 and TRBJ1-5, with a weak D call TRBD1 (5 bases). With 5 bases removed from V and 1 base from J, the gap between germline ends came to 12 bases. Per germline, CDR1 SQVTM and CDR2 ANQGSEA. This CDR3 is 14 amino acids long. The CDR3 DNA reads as TGCAGCGTTCAAGCGGGGGGGAGCAATCAGCCCCAGCATTTT. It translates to CSVQAGGSNQPQHF.

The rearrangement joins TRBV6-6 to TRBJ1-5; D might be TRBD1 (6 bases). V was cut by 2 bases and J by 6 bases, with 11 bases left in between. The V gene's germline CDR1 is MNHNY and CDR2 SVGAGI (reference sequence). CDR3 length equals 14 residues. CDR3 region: CASSYQAGVQPQHF. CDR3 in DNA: TGTGCCAGCAGTTACCAGGCAGGGGTTCAGCCCCAGCATTTT.

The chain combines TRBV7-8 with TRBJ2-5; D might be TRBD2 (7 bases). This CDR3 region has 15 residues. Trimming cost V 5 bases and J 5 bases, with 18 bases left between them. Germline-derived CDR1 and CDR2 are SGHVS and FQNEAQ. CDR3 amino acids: CASSPRTGGAETQYF. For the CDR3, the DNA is TGTGCCAGCAGCCCTAGGACGGGGGGCGCGGAGACCCAGTACTTC. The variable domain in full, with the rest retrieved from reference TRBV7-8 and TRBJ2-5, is GAGVSQSPRYKVAKRGQDVALRCDPISGHVSLFWYQQALGQGPEFLTYFQNEAQLDKSGLPSDRFFAERPEGSVSTLKIQRTQQEDSAVYLCASSPRTGGAETQYFGPGTRLLVL.

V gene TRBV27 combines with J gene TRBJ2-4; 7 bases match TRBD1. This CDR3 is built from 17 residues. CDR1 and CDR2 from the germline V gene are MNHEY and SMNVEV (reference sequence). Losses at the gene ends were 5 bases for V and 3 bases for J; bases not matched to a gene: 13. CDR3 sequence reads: CASSPSVRGLVKNIQYF. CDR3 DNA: TGTGCCAGCAGTCCCAGTGTAAGGGGGCTGGTCAAAAACATTCAGTACTTC.

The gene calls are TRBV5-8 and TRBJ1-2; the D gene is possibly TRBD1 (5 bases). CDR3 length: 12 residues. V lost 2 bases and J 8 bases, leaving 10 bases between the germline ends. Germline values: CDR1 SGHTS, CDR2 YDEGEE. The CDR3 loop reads CASSFDRRGYTF. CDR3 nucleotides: TGTGCCAGCAGCTTCGACAGAAGGGGCTACACCTTC.

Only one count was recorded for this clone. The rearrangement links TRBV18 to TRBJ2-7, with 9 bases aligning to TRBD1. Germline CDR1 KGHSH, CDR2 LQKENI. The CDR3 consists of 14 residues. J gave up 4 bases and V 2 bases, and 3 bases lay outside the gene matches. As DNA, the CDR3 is TGTGCCAGCTCACCAGGGACAGGGAAATACGAGCAGTACTTC. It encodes CASSPGTGKYEQYF.

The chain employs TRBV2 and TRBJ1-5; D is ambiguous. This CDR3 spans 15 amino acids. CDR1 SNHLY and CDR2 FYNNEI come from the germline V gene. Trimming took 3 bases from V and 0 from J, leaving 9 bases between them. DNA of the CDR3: TGTGCCAGCAGTGAGACAAGAAATAGCAATCAGCCCCAGCATTTT. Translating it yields CASSETRNSNQPQHF. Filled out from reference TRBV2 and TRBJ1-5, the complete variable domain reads EPEVTQTPSHQVTQMGQEVILRCVPISNHLYFYWYRQILGQKVEFLVSFYNNEISEKSEIFDDQFSVERPDGSNFTLKIRSTKLEDSAMYFCASSETRNSNQPQHFGDGTRLSIL.

CDR3 DNA: TGTGCCATCAGCCCGGACCGCGATTCAAATGGCTACACCTTC. Residues: CAISPDRDSNGYTF. The rearrangement uses TRBV10-3 and TRBJ1-2; no clear D gene. This CDR3 has 14 amino acids. The V and J ends lost 6 bases and 6 bases respectively, with 17 bases between them. Germline V gene sequence: CDR1 ENHRY, CDR2 SYGVKD.

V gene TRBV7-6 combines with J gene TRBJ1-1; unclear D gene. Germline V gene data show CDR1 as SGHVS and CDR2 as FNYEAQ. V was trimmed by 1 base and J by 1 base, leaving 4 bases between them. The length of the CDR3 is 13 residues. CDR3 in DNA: TGTGCCAGCAGCTTAGATCGGAACACTGAAGCTTTCTTT. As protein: CASSLDRNTEAFF.

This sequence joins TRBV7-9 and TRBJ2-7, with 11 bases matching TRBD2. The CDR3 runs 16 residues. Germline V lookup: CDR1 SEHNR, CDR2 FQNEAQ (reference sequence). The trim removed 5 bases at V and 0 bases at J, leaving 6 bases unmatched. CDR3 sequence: CASSQTSGGLSYEQYF. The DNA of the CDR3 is TGTGCCAGCAGCCAAACTAGCGGGGGCCTCTCCTACGAGCAGTACTTC.

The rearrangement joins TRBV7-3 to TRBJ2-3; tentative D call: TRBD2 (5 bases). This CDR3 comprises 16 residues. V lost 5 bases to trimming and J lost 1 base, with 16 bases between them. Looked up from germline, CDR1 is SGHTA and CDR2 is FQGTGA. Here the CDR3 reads CASSKGGLAGTDTQYF. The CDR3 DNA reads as TGTGCCAGCAGCAAAGGTGGTCTAGCTGGCACAGATACGCAGTATTTT.

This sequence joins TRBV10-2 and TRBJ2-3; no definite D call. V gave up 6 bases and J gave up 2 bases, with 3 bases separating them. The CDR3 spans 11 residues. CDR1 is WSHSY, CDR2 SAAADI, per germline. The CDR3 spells CASRSTDTQYF. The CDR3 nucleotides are TGCGCCAGCAGGTCCACAGATACGCAGTATTTT.

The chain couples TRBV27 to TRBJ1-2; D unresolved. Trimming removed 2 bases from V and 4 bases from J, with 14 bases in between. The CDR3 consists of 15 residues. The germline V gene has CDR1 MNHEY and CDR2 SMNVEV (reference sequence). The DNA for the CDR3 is TGTGCCAGCAGTTTAAAGGTGGGCGGTGGCTATGGCTACACCTTC. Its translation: CASSLKVGGGYGYTF.

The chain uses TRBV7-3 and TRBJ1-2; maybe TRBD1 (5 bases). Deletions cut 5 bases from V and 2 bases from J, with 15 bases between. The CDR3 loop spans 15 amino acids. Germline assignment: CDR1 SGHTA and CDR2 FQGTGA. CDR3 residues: CASSASPGPNYGYTF. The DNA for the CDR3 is TGTGCCAGCAGCGCATCACCGGGACCCAACTATGGCTACACCTTC.